The rows below give T cell receptor beta chains drawn from one sample of a study of neoadjuvant anti-PD-1 for oral cavity cancer. Profiled with immunoSEQ multiplex PCR; TCRdb holds only in-frame clones, not every one. The repertoire holds 65,000 to 70,000 clones, with 86% as singletons. Sequencing used PBMCs, obtained after nivolumab (anti-PD-1) treatment. The receptor source for this set is a person aged 35 to 85 with oral cavity squamous cell carcinoma. Each CDR3 is given with its conserved first and last residue. A D gene is named only where the DNA matches it firmly. Only part of the rows carry a size: once, few, many, or a class if the clone is expanded.

V gene: TRBV5-4
D gene: -
clone size: -
J gene: TRBJ2-1
CDR3 DNA: TGTGCCAGCAGCTTGGGGGGGAATAACAATGAGCAGTTCTTC
CDR3 protein: CASSLGGNNNEQFF

V gene: TRBV2
D gene: -
clone size: -
J gene: TRBJ2-5
CDR3 DNA: TGTGCCAGCAAACGGGATCCCAAAGAGACCCAGTACTTC
CDR3 protein: CASKRDPKETQYF

V gene: TRBV7-9
D gene: -
clone size: -
J gene: TRBJ1-5
CDR3 DNA: TGTGCCAGCAGCTTAATGGGGGCCGCTGATCAGCCCCAGCATTTT
CDR3 protein: CASSLMGAADQPQHF

V gene: TRBV20-1
D gene: -
clone size: -
J gene: TRBJ1-1
CDR3 DNA: TGCAGTGCTAGAGAGAACACTGAAGCTTTCTTT
CDR3 protein: CSARENTEAFF

V gene: TRBV7-3
D gene: TRBD1
clone size: -
J gene: TRBJ1-1
CDR3 DNA: TGTGCCAGCAGCTTATTCTTCCGGGACAGGGTTTTCTTT
CDR3 protein: CASSLFFRDRVFF

V gene: TRBV5-4
D gene: -
clone size: -
J gene: TRBJ2-7
CDR3 DNA: TGTGCCAGCAGCTTGGACAGGGCTTGGGAGCAGTACTTC
CDR3 protein: CASSLDRAWEQYF

V gene: TRBV6-1
D gene: -
clone size: few
J gene: TRBJ1-2
CDR3 DNA: TGTGCCAGCAGGAGTATAGTGTTGGAGTATGGCTACACCTTC
CDR3 protein: CASRSIVLEYGYTF

V gene: TRBV5-1
D gene: TRBD1
clone size: -
J gene: TRBJ1-1
CDR3 DNA: TGCGCCAGCAGCCCAGGGACAGGGGACTGGGCAGCTTTCTTT
CDR3 protein: CASSPGTGDWAAFF

V gene: TRBV5-1
D gene: TRBD2
clone size: -
J gene: TRBJ2-7
CDR3 DNA: TGCGCCAGCAGCTTGGCTCGGACTAGCGGGAACGACGAGCAGTACTTC
CDR3 protein: CASSLARTSGNDEQYF

V gene: TRBV6-1
D gene: -
clone size: -
J gene: TRBJ1-2
CDR3 DNA: TGTGCCAGCAGCGGATTCCTATATGGCTACACCTTC
CDR3 protein: CASSGFLYGYTF

V gene: TRBV28
D gene: -
clone size: -
J gene: TRBJ2-4
CDR3 DNA: TGTGCCAGCAGTATGGCAAGACTAGCCAAAAACATTCAGTACTTC
CDR3 protein: CASSMARLAKNIQYF

V gene: TRBV6-5
D gene: TRBD1
clone size: -
J gene: TRBJ1-1
CDR3 DNA: TGTGCCAGCAGTTACTCGAGGACAGGGGACACTGAAGCTTTCTTT
CDR3 protein: CASSYSRTGDTEAFF

V gene: TRBV10-3
D gene: TRBD1
clone size: -
J gene: TRBJ2-5
CDR3 DNA: TGTGCCATCAGTCCGGACAGGGGACGGGAGACCCAGTACTTC
CDR3 protein: CAISPDRGRETQYF

V gene: TRBV5-6
D gene: TRBD1
clone size: -
J gene: TRBJ2-2
CDR3 DNA: TGTGCCAGCAGCTTGGGTTTGAAGGGACAGGGGGCCTCCGGGGAGCTGTTTTTT
CDR3 protein: CASSLGLKGQGASGELFF

V gene: TRBV28
D gene: -
clone size: -
J gene: TRBJ1-2
CDR3 DNA: TGTGCCAGCAGACCCCCCTGGGGCGCGAAAGCTAACTATGGCTACACCTTC
CDR3 protein: CASRPPWGAKANYGYTF

V gene: TRBV6-5
D gene: -
clone size: -
J gene: TRBJ2-7
CDR3 DNA: TGTGCCAGCAGTTACGCAGATCCTTTGTCGAACGAGCAGTACTTC
CDR3 protein: CASSYADPLSNEQYF

V gene: TRBV5-6
D gene: -
clone size: -
J gene: TRBJ1-6
CDR3 DNA: TGTGCCAGCAGCTTGGTTGGCAGAAACTCACCCCTCCACTTT
CDR3 protein: CASSLVGRNSPLHF

V gene: TRBV27
D gene: TRBD1
clone size: -
J gene: TRBJ1-2
CDR3 DNA: TGTGCCAGCAGCATCGACAGGGGCCGCTTCTACACCTTC
CDR3 protein: CASSIDRGRFYTF

V gene: TRBV5-6
D gene: TRBD1
clone size: -
J gene: TRBJ2-7
CDR3 DNA: TGTGCCAGCAGCTTGGACTACAGGGGGCTTCAGTACTTC
CDR3 protein: CASSLDYRGLQYF

V gene: TRBV2
D gene: TRBD1
clone size: -
J gene: TRBJ1-2
CDR3 DNA: TGTGCCAGCAGTACGACAGGGGGCTATGGCTACACCTTC
CDR3 protein: CASSTTGGYGYTF

V gene: TRBV10-3
D gene: TRBD1
clone size: -
J gene: TRBJ2-5
CDR3 DNA: TGTGCCATCAGTGACCTACAGGGGGCGCGAGAGACCCAGTACTTC
CDR3 protein: CAISDLQGARETQYF

V gene: TRBV6-1
D gene: -
clone size: -
J gene: TRBJ2-3
CDR3 DNA: TGTGCCAGCAGCACCGGGACTCTCCCAGATACGCAGTATTTT
CDR3 protein: CASSTGTLPDTQYF

V gene: TRBV7-2
D gene: -
clone size: few
J gene: TRBJ2-7
CDR3 DNA: TGTGCCAGCAGCATCACAGGGAACGGCGAGCAGTACTTC
CDR3 protein: CASSITGNGEQYF

V gene: TRBV7-9
D gene: -
clone size: -
J gene: TRBJ2-5
CDR3 DNA: TGTGCCAGCAGCCGAAGGGGATCTCAAGAGACCCAGTACTTC
CDR3 protein: CASSRRGSQETQYF

V gene: TRBV7-9
D gene: TRBD1
clone size: -
J gene: TRBJ2-7
CDR3 DNA: TGTGCCAGCAGCGACAGGGGCTCCTACGAGCAGTACTTC
CDR3 protein: CASSDRGSYEQYF

V gene: TRBV9
D gene: TRBD1
clone size: -
J gene: TRBJ1-6
CDR3 DNA: TGTGCCAGCAGCGTTACCCAGGGGGTTGATTCACCCCTCCACTTT
CDR3 protein: CASSVTQGVDSPLHF

V gene: TRBV19
D gene: -
clone size: -
J gene: TRBJ2-3
CDR3 DNA: TGTGCCAGCCCCCCTGCGAGGGGCACAGATACGCAGTATTTT
CDR3 protein: CASPPARGTDTQYF

V gene: TRBV5-1
D gene: -
clone size: -
J gene: TRBJ1-1
CDR3 DNA: TGCGCCAGCAGCCCTGCGGGGGAAGGAACTGAAGCTTTCTTT
CDR3 protein: CASSPAGEGTEAFF

V gene: TRBV29-1
D gene: -
clone size: -
J gene: TRBJ2-7
CDR3 DNA: TGCAGCACGCAGTCCGGGGGGCGCGTCGACGAGCAGTACTTC
CDR3 protein: CSTQSGGRVDEQYF

V gene: TRBV5-3
D gene: -
clone size: -
J gene: TRBJ2-7
CDR3 DNA: TGTGCCAGAAGCTGGGGTCCTAAATGCTACGAGCAGTACTTC
CDR3 protein: CARSWGPKCYEQYF

V gene: TRBV7-3
D gene: TRBD2
clone size: -
J gene: TRBJ2-2
CDR3 DNA: TGTGCCAGCAGCCCAGCGGGAGCCGCCACCGGGGAGCTGTTTTTT
CDR3 protein: CASSPAGAATGELFF

V gene: TRBV9
D gene: -
clone size: once
J gene: TRBJ2-3
CDR3 DNA: TGTGCCAGCAGCGTAGGCGCTGGACGGCCAGATACGCAGTATTTT
CDR3 protein: CASSVGAGRPDTQYF

V gene: TRBV28
D gene: TRBD1
clone size: -
J gene: TRBJ2-4
CDR3 DNA: TGTGCCAGCAGTCCCCGGGGACAGGGGGCCAAAAACATTCAGTACTTC
CDR3 protein: CASSPRGQGAKNIQYF

V gene: TRBV28
D gene: TRBD1
clone size: -
J gene: TRBJ1-1
CDR3 DNA: TGTGCCAGCAGTTTACCCACAGGGGTAGGGGACACTGAAGCTTTCTTT
CDR3 protein: CASSLPTGVGDTEAFF

V gene: TRBV19
D gene: -
clone size: -
J gene: TRBJ1-2
CDR3 DNA: TGTGCCAGTAGTATACAGCTACTAGCTAACTATGGCTACACCTTC
CDR3 protein: CASSIQLLANYGYTF

V gene: TRBV30
D gene: TRBD1
clone size: -
J gene: TRBJ1-5
CDR3 DNA: TGTGCCTGGAGTGAGCAGGGGGGAAATCAGCCCCAGCATTTT
CDR3 protein: CAWSEQGGNQPQHF

V gene: TRBV6-1
D gene: -
clone size: -
J gene: TRBJ2-1
CDR3 DNA: TGTGCCAGCAGTGAGTATGCGGGAAACGGCTTCTTC
CDR3 protein: CASSEYAGNGFF

V gene: TRBV9
D gene: -
clone size: -
J gene: TRBJ2-3
CDR3 DNA: TGTGCCAGCAGCATGACTAGAACTGCCTCAGATACGCAGTATTTT
CDR3 protein: CASSMTRTASDTQYF

V gene: TRBV7-2
D gene: -
clone size: -
J gene: TRBJ1-3
CDR3 DNA: TGTGCCAGCAGCTTAGCAGGGAGTTCTGGAAACACCATATATTTT
CDR3 protein: CASSLAGSSGNTIYF

V gene: TRBV28
D gene: TRBD2
clone size: -
J gene: TRBJ2-5
CDR3 DNA: TGTGCCAGCAGTTTTGAGAGCGGGAGGGGGCAAGAGACCCAGTACTTC
CDR3 protein: CASSFESGRGQETQYF

V gene: TRBV11-2
D gene: -
clone size: once
J gene: TRBJ2-4
CDR3 DNA: TGTGCCAGCAGCTCACTTAAAAGGGCCAAAAACATTCAGTACTTC
CDR3 protein: CASSSLKRAKNIQYF

V gene: TRBV30
D gene: TRBD1
clone size: -
J gene: TRBJ2-1
CDR3 DNA: TGTGCCTGGAGTGTCAGGGGGCATGAGCAGTTCTTC
CDR3 protein: CAWSVRGHEQFF

V gene: TRBV30
D gene: -
clone size: -
J gene: TRBJ2-3
CDR3 DNA: TGTGCCTGGTCCGGGCGGAACTACTACACAGATACGCAGTATTTT
CDR3 protein: CAWSGRNYYTDTQYF

V gene: TRBV27
D gene: TRBD1
clone size: -
J gene: TRBJ2-7
CDR3 DNA: TGTGCCAGCAGTTTAGACAGGGGCTACGAGCAGTACTTC
CDR3 protein: CASSLDRGYEQYF

V gene: TRBV5-1
D gene: -
clone size: once
J gene: TRBJ1-3
CDR3 DNA: TGCGCCAGCAGCTTGGACAGGGGAAACACCATATATTTT
CDR3 protein: CASSLDRGNTIYF

V gene: TRBV6-5
D gene: -
clone size: -
J gene: TRBJ1-4
CDR3 DNA: TGTGCCAGCAGTGCAAGGGGTTCGGCTAATGAAAAACTGTTTTTT
CDR3 protein: CASSARGSANEKLFF

V gene: TRBV28
D gene: -
clone size: -
J gene: TRBJ2-7
CDR3 DNA: TGTGCCAGCAGTTCACCAATATCAGCGTATCGCTCCTACGAGCAGTACTTC
CDR3 protein: CASSSPISAYRSYEQYF

V gene: TRBV29-1
D gene: -
clone size: -
J gene: TRBJ2-3
CDR3 DNA: TGCAGCGTTGAAGATATCCACTCTCTAAATACAGATACGCAGTATTTT
CDR3 protein: CSVEDIHSLNTDTQYF